The 22 T cell receptor beta chains given below trace back to one sample, sequenced in a study of cytomegalovirus exposure and HLA in healthy donors. The table came from immunoSEQ multiplex PCR; TCRdb's copy has only in-frame clones and leaves some out. The table lists roughly 120,000 clones, approximately 89% of them singletons. The material sequenced was PBMCs. All receptors come from a woman aged 18-29 years in good health and CMV-seronegative.

The count of this clone is one. The chain is built from TRBV6-5 and TRBJ1-6; D gene unclear. The V and J ends lost 0 bases and 9 bases respectively, with 9 bases between them. The germline V gene has CDR1 MNHEY and CDR2 SVGAGI. There are 14 residues in the CDR3. The CDR3 coding sequence is TGTGCCAGCAGTTACTCGAGTCACCGTTCACCCCTCCACTTT. Residues: CASSYSSHRSPLHF.

The chain recombines TRBV6-5 with TRBJ1-2, with a tentative D call TRBD1 (6 bases). The CDR3 has 15 residues. The V end lost 2 bases, the J end lost 4 bases, and 14 bases lay between the germline ends. Germline assignment: CDR1 MNHEY and CDR2 SVGAGI. The CDR3 reads CASSYEGGGGYGYTF. In nucleotides, the CDR3 is TGTGCCAGCAGTTACGAAGGGGGGGGAGGCTATGGCTACACCTTC.

This clone was picked up a small number of times. This chain uses TRBV19 with TRBJ2-7; 7 positions agree with TRBD1. V trimming: 4 bases; J trimming: 2 bases; junction bases outside the gene matches: 11. The CDR3 has 16 residues. Germline CDR1 and CDR2: LNHDA and SQIVND (reference sequence). CDR3 in DNA: TGTGCCAGTAGTAAACACAGGGGCGGACCCCCCTACGAGCAGTACTTC. Its translation is CASSKHRGGPPYEQYF.

The chain carries TRBV7-2 and TRBJ1-3; 7 bases fit TRBD1. The CDR3 length is 15 residues. Germline CDR1 reads SGHTA; CDR2 reads FQGNSA. Losses at the gene ends were 4 bases for V and 3 bases for J; bases not matched to a gene: 6. CDR3 protein: CASSSDRAFGNTIYF. The CDR3 DNA sequence: TGTGCCAGCAGCTCCGACAGGGCCTTTGGAAACACCATATATTTT. Variable domain in full (rest from reference TRBV7-2 and TRBJ1-3): GAGVSQSPSNKVTEKGKDVELRCDPISGHTALYWYRQSLGQGLEFLIYFQGNSAPDKSGLPSDRFSAERTGGSVSTLTIQRTQQEDSAVYLCASSSDRAFGNTIYFGEGSWLTVV.

The V and J genes are TRBV28 and TRBJ1-2, with D tentatively TRBD1 (5 bases). Trimming pared 4 bases from V and 3 bases from J, leaving 18 bases between. CDR1 is MDHEN and CDR2 is SYDVKM in the germline V gene. CDR3 length: 16 residues. The DNA for the CDR3 is TGTGCCAGCAGTTCCCTTTTAGGGGCCAGGGACTATGGCTACACCTTC. It codes for CASSSLLGARDYGYTF.

The CDR3 DNA follows: TGTGCCAGCAGCGTAGGGGAGTGGGAGTTAAAAGGTGAGCAGTTCTTC. Its translation: CASSVGEWELKGEQFF. The chain uses TRBV9 and TRBJ2-1, with a tentative D call TRBD2 (5 bases). Germline CDR1 is SGDLS and CDR2 is YYNGEE. Trimming cost V 0 bases and J 9 bases, with 19 bases left between them. This CDR3 contains 16 residues.

The V gene is TRBV5-1, the J gene TRBJ2-7, with TRBD2 matching 9 bases. With 0 bases clipped from V and 4 bases from J, the junction kept 8 bases outside the gene matches. The CDR3 runs to 16 residues. Germline lookup yields CDR1 SGHRS and CDR2 YFSETQ. In nucleotides, the CDR3 is TGCGCCAGCAGCTTGGGGAGGGTTAGCGGGAGATACGAGCAGTACTTC. It translates to CASSLGRVSGRYEQYF.

The chain joins TRBV18 to TRBJ2-1; TRBD1 might be the D (6 bases). Trimming shortened V by 5 bases and J by 2 bases, and 19 bases separated the two germline ends. The CDR3 consists of 17 residues. The germline gives CDR1 KGHSH, CDR2 LQKENI. CDR3 amino acids: CASSYYRVGGAYNEQFF. The CDR3 DNA reads as TGTGCCAGCTCATACTACAGGGTCGGTGGCGCCTACAATGAGCAGTTCTTC.

The chain links TRBV15 to TRBJ1-1; D is ambiguous. The ends were cut back, 1 base at V and 8 bases at J, with 14 bases in the middle. This CDR3 comprises 14 residues. Germline V lookup: CDR1 LNHNV, CDR2 YYDKDF (reference sequence). The CDR3 bases are TGTGCCACCAGCAGAGGAATAGAGCCAAACGAAGCTTTCTTT. Translation: CATSRGIEPNEAFF.

This chain uses TRBV5-5 with TRBJ2-7; D not certain. The CDR3 consists of 14 residues. The V end lost 0 bases, the J end lost 1 base, and 8 bases lay between the germline ends. Germline assignment: CDR1 SGHKS and CDR2 YYEKEE (reference sequence). The CDR3 DNA reads TGTGCCAGCAGCTTGGGACACAATTCCTACGAGCAGTACTTC. This sequence encodes CASSLGHNSYEQYF.

This clone was detected only once. The rearrangement links TRBV19 to TRBJ2-1; TRBD2 aligns across 10 bases. Germline values: CDR1 LNHDA, CDR2 SQIVND (reference sequence). The ends lost 3 bases at V and 6 bases at J; junction bases unmatched: 8. CDR3 length: 16 residues. This chain's CDR3 is CASSIPAGGQSNEQFF. The CDR3 nucleotides are TGTGCCAGTAGTATCCCAGCGGGGGGGCAGTCCAATGAGCAGTTCTTC.

This sequence joins TRBV7-9 and TRBJ1-4; 9 bases align to TRBD1. With V trimmed by 6 bases and J by 7 bases, 6 bases remained unmatched. This CDR3 is 14 amino acids long. From germline, CDR1 is SEHNR and CDR2 FQNEAQ (reference sequence). The chain's CDR3 is CASSSGTGSEKLFF. DNA of the CDR3: TGTGCCAGCAGTTCCGGGACAGGGAGTGAAAAACTGTTTTTT.

V and J are TRBV9 and TRBJ2-1, with D hard to call. The germline V gene encodes CDR1 SGDLS and CDR2 YYNGEE. The CDR3 loop spans 14 amino acids. Between the trimmed V and J ends, which lost 0 bases and 10 bases, there was a span of 14 bases. DNA of the CDR3: TGTGCCAGCAGCGTAGAGGCCGGGTCTATGGAGCAGTTCTTC. This gives the protein CASSVEAGSMEQFF.

The rearrangement uses TRBV7-3 and TRBJ2-1, with 9 bases that match TRBD2. Germline V gene data show CDR1 as SGHTA and CDR2 as FQGTGA. The CDR3 has 15 amino acids. Trimming at V came to 5 bases and at J to 6 bases, leaving 8 bases not matched to a gene. CDR3 coding DNA: TGTGCCAGCAGCCAAGCGGGAGGCTCGCTCAATGAGCAGTTCTTC. Translating it yields CASSQAGGSLNEQFF.

The chain joins TRBV5-1 to TRBJ2-7, with a possible D match to TRBD1 (5 bases). CDR3 length: 14 residues. CDR1 is SGHRS and CDR2 is YFSETQ in the germline V gene. Deletions cut 0 bases from V and 4 bases from J, with 11 bases between. The CDR3 DNA reads TGCGCCAGCAGCTTGGGGGGCAGGAAGTACGAGCAGTACTTC. Its protein product is CASSLGGRKYEQYF. Complete variable domain (other parts from reference TRBV5-1 and TRBJ2-7): KAGVTQTPRYLIKTRGQQVTLSCSPISGHRSVSWYQQTPGQGLQFLFEYFSETQRNKGNFPGRFSGRQFSNSRSEMNVSTLELGDSALYLCASSLGGRKYEQYFGPGTRLTVT.

The rearrangement links TRBV18 to TRBJ2-7; D is ambiguous. Germline V gene sequence: CDR1 KGHSH, CDR2 LQKENI. V dropped 5 bases and J dropped 3 bases, with 14 bases sitting between them. There are 14 residues in the CDR3. The CDR3 DNA reads TGTGCCAGCTCAGCCGGCACGACTCTCTACGAGCAGTACTTC. This sequence encodes CASSAGTTLYEQYF.

The chain has TRBV5-4 and TRBJ2-3; maybe TRBD2 (6 bases). This CDR3 comprises 15 residues. Germline values: CDR1 SGHNT, CDR2 YYREEE (reference sequence). Trimming took off 4 bases at V and 4 bases at J, with 16 bases between the two ends. CDR3 protein: CASSAAGRGPDTQYF. DNA of the CDR3: TGTGCCAGCAGCGCCGCAGGGCGGGGCCCAGATACGCAGTATTTT.

This clone was counted between two and nine times. The J gene is TRBJ2-7, the V gene TRBV7-9; 7 bases match TRBD1. The CDR3 is made up of 13 amino acids. Germline assignment: CDR1 SEHNR and CDR2 FQNEAQ (reference sequence). The V and J ends lost 3 bases and 2 bases, in that order; junction bases with no gene match: 1. The chain's CDR3 is CASSFDRAYEQYF. In DNA, the CDR3 is TGTGCCAGCAGCTTCGACAGGGCCTACGAGCAGTACTTC.

V and J are TRBV28 and TRBJ2-6, with 7 bases that match TRBD1. Germline V CDR1 and CDR2: MDHEN, SYDVKM. The CDR3 has 16 residues. V shed 5 bases, J shed 0 bases, and the junction held 4 bases outside the gene matches. CDR3 DNA: TGTGCCAGCAGTCCGGGACAGCTCTCTGGGGCCAACGTCCTGACTTTC. Translated, it gives CASSPGQLSGANVLTF. Supplemented by reference TRBV28 and TRBJ2-6, the full variable domain reads DVKVTQSSRYLVKRTGEKVFLECVQDMDHENMFWYRQDPGLGLRLIYFSYDVKMKEKGDIPEGYSVSREKKERFSLILESASTNQTSMYLCASSPGQLSGANVLTFGAGSRLTVL.

The V and J genes are TRBV27 and TRBJ2-5; 15 bases are shared with TRBD2. With V trimmed by 6 bases and J by 5 bases, 10 bases remained unmatched. CDR1 and CDR2 from the germline V gene are MNHEY and SMNVEV (reference sequence). The CDR3 is 17 residues long. The CDR3 DNA is TGTGCCAGCAGCGGACTAGCGGGGGGGCGGGCGGAGGAGACCCAGTACTTC. Translating gives CASSGLAGGRAEETQYF.

The gene calls are TRBV19 and TRBJ1-1; the D gene is possibly TRBD1 (6 bases). CDR1 and CDR2 from the germline V gene are LNHDA and SQIVND (reference sequence). Trimming removed 5 bases from V and 0 bases from J, with 10 bases in between. This CDR3 has 14 amino acids. CDR3 region: CASSLQGLNTEAFF. The CDR3 DNA follows: TGTGCCAGTAGTCTACAGGGCCTGAACACTGAAGCTTTCTTT.

Here the CDR3 reads CASSLGPIRGANTEAFF. CDR3 in DNA: TGTGCCAGCAGCTTAGGTCCCATCAGGGGCGCTAACACTGAAGCTTTCTTT. The chain couples TRBV7-2 to TRBJ1-1; possible D gene TRBD1, 6 bases. V shed 1 base and J shed 2 bases, with 17 bases lying between them. Germline loops: CDR1 SGHTA, CDR2 FQGNSA. The CDR3 is 17 amino acids.